The source of this TCR beta chain is a study of cytotoxic CD8 clonotypes in ibrutinib-treated CLL (dated by TCRdb to the early 2020s). In the study overall: The cohort included some 14 treatment-naive and some twelve relapsed/refractory patients; around 17 were IGHV unmutated. Cryopreserved peripheral blood mononuclear cells were collected at three points: before therapy, at response, and at either sustained remission or disease progression. Partial responses were observed in about 25 patients and complete responses in 2; after a median follow-up of 68 months, remission was maintained in roughly 15 patients and progression was observed in roughly twelve. Of the approximately 94 people in the trial, around 25 had longitudinal samples available. On average, each sample had about 260,000 productive templates and 96,000 or so productive rearrangements. The response samples were drawn at a median of approximately 12 months into treatment, with a range of roughly 6 to 36 months.

The goal of deep resolution MiSeq sequencing was a depth between 1 in 1 million and 1 in 200,000 T cells, and coverage averaged 10x per clonotype. The immunoSEQ hsTCRB Kit was used to generate TCR beta libraries. The authors' analysis ran thus. The data were analyzed with ImmunoSEQ Analyzer and ImmunoSEQ Data Assistant, and V, D and J gene assignments followed IMGT definitions. Clonality, with values ranging from 0 to 1, was calculated as one minus the normalized Shannon entropy of productive rearrangement frequencies. Public clonotype analysis was restricted to overrepresented clonotypes comprising at least 0.05% of each patient's repertoire. About a dozen repertoires from age-matched healthy donors, obtained from immuneACCESS, served as clonality controls. The immuneACCESS repertoire file appears here via TCRdb, limited to in-frame rearrangements. These files lack a portion of the clones; in checked studies, under half of the deficit traces to unresolved V genes, and the cause of the others is not known. V and J calls plus clone size are reproduced from that table; the DNA served to infer D and trimming. The table for this sample lists some 11,000 clones; under 80% of them were counted only once. The leading ten clones occupy about 25% of the sample.

The cysteine opens and the phenylalanine closes a CDR3 of 14 amino acids. Only the CDR3 part of the read is kept: 42 bases, read in frame from the first base. Germline trimming: 8 bases from V, 5 bases from J; junction bases outside gene matches: 9. The germline V gene encodes CDR1 MNHEY and CDR2 SVGAGI. For TCR beta library preparation, about 2 micrograms of genomic DNA were extracted from the cryopreserved PBMCs. High-throughput TCR beta sequencing was performed on longitudinal blood samples from CLL patients receiving ibrutinib monotherapy. The patients were enrolled in a single-center, open-label phase 2 trial of ibrutinib monotherapy. As regards this clone: There is no known antigen for this receptor. No base quality information exists; no much larger clone differs at one position.

The full study reports these points: Baseline clonality exceeded that of age-matched healthy donors and correlated strongly with circulating CD8+ T-cell counts. Public clonotypes were rare and either shrank or stayed stable during treatment, and the rise in clonality at ibrutinib response reflected expansion of private clonotypes. Clonality increased at ibrutinib response, stayed stable in sustained remission, and fell back toward baseline at progression. Lymph node repertoires were not examined, and the timing of sampling was not matched between patients in sustained remission and those whose disease progressed.

This specimen consisted of PBMCs, obtained before ibrutinib treatment. The clonotype originates from a human donor with chronic lymphocytic leukemia. Rearrangement joined TRBV6-5 to TRBJ2-1; the junction holds 7 bases that match TRBD1. The DNA reads TGTGCCAGCGATATGGGGACAGCTAACAATGAGCAGTTCTTC. It encodes CASDMGTANNEQFF.